This entry lists 18 T cell receptor beta chains sequenced from one sample in a study of blood T cells in healthy people across ages. PCR was performed a second time for about 6 to 11 cycles using a sample-barcoded 5' primer and a J-beta primer mix. TCRdb reanalysed the 5' RACE reads using MiXCR and keeps one entry per CDR3 protein. The sample has about 1.6 million distinct CDR3 sequences, around 36% seen once; the top ten hold over 9%. Material for sequencing was blood. These receptors were taken from a woman aged 25 to 39 in good health.

The DNA of the CDR3 is TGCAGTGCTTTAGCGGGGGGCGCGAACACCGGGGAGCTGTTTTTT. Residues: CSALAGGANTGELFF. V usage is TRBV20-1 and J usage is TRBJ2-2, with 10 bases lining up with TRBD2. V lost 5 bases, J lost 0 bases, and 3 bases stayed unmatched. Germline V gives CDR1 DFQATT, CDR2 SNEGSKA (reference sequence). The CDR3 is 15 amino acids.

The chain couples TRBV5-1 to TRBJ2-7; 11 bases map to TRBD1. Per the germline V gene, CDR1 is SGHRS and CDR2 is YFSETQ. The junction had 4 bases not matched to a gene; V was cut back by 2 bases and J by 0 bases. The CDR3 spans 16 residues. The CDR3 DNA reads TGCGCCAGCAGCTTAATGGGGACAGGGGGCTCCTACGAGCAGTACTTC. It encodes CASSLMGTGGSYEQYF. Full variable domain (remainder filled in from reference TRBV5-1 and TRBJ2-7): KAGVTQTPRYLIKTRGQQVTLSCSPISGHRSVSWYQQTPGQGLQFLFEYFSETQRNKGNFPGRFSGRQFSNSRSEMNVSTLELGDSALYLCASSLMGTGGSYEQYFGPGTRLTVT.

As regards this clonotype: Just one base apart from a much larger clone, this may be a read error. V is TRBV4-2 and J is TRBJ2-5, with 7 nucleotides matching TRBD2. CDR3 size: 16 residues. From germline, CDR1 is LGHNA and CDR2 YNFKEQ. Here the CDR3 reads CANSQEASGYQETQYF. CDR3 DNA sequence: TGTGCCAACAGCCAAGAGGCTAGCGGCTACCAAGAGACCCAGTACTTC.

The rearrangement joins TRBV12-3 or TRBV12-4 to TRBJ2-2; 9 bases are shared with TRBD1. The CDR3 contains 16 residues. Trimming at V came to 4 bases and at J to 4 bases, leaving 7 bases not matched to a gene. The CDR3 loop reads CASSSGTGLPTGELFF. The CDR3 DNA follows: TGTGCCAGCAGTTCCGGGACAGGGCTTCCCACCGGGGAGCTGTTTTTT.

This clonotype has more than one count but fewer than ten. The chain is built from TRBV5-5 and TRBJ2-1; 8 bases line up with TRBD2. Germline loops: CDR1 SGHKS, CDR2 YYEKEE (reference sequence). Losses at the gene ends were 3 bases for V and 2 bases for J; bases not matched to a gene: 4. The CDR3 runs to 15 residues. CDR3 bases: TGTGCCAGCAGCTCGGGCGGGGGGCCCTACAATGAGCAGTTCTTC. Its protein is CASSSGGGPYNEQFF. Full variable domain (remainder filled in from reference TRBV5-5 and TRBJ2-1): DAGVTQSPTHLIKTRGQQVTLRCSPISGHKSVSWYQQVLGQGPQFIFQYYEKEERGRGNFPDRFSARQFPNYSSELNVNALLLGDSALYLCASSSGGGPYNEQFFGPGTRLTVL.

This clonotype was counted ten times or more. The chain has TRBV12-3 or TRBV12-4 and TRBJ1-1; D unresolved. The CDR3 extends over 12 amino acids. V gave up 6 bases and J gave up 4 bases, with 9 bases separating them. CDR3 DNA sequence: TGTGCCAGCAGCCTACGTGGCACTGAAGCTTTCTTT. Protein product: CASSLRGTEAFF.

This clonotype was observed many times. V is TRBV13 and J is TRBJ2-5; D not resolved. Trimming took 8 bases from V and 1 from J, leaving 17 bases between them. The germline V gene has CDR1 PRHDT and CDR2 FYEKMQ (reference sequence). This CDR3 contains 15 residues. DNA of the CDR3: TGTGCCAGCCAGTGGGCAGCTTGGGGCCAAGAGACCCAGTACTTC. Translating it yields CASQWAAWGQETQYF.

The chain recombines TRBV30 with TRBJ2-1; D call uncertain. Germline V gene sequence: CDR1 GTSNPN, CDR2 SVGIG (reference sequence). This CDR3 is built from 12 residues. V was cut by 2 bases and J by 10 bases, with 12 bases left in between. CDR3: CAWSFGIGEQFF. CDR3 sequence (DNA): TGTGCCTGGAGTTTTGGGATAGGAGAGCAGTTCTTC.

This clonotype was counted a few times. The chain has TRBV5-1 and TRBJ2-5; maybe TRBD2 (5 bases). Germline loops: CDR1 SGHRS, CDR2 YFSETQ. The CDR3 has 15 amino acids. V was trimmed by 0 bases and J by 2 bases, leaving 11 bases between them. This chain's CDR3 is CASSLESGGQETQYF. The CDR3, as DNA: TGCGCCAGCAGCTTGGAGTCTGGCGGGCAAGAGACCCAGTACTTC.

The rearrangement links TRBV12-3 or TRBV12-4 to TRBJ2-3, with no clear D. V was cut by 6 bases and J by 0 bases, with 10 bases left in between. The CDR3 extends over 14 amino acids. CDR3 sequence: CASRLRVSTDTQYF. For the CDR3, the DNA is TGTGCCAGCAGACTCCGCGTGAGCACAGATACGCAGTATTTT.

Only a few counts were recorded for this clonotype. The gene calls are TRBV7-3 and TRBJ2-5; tentatively, D is TRBD2 (6 bases). Trimming removed 0 bases at V and 3 bases at J, with 11 bases between. The CDR3 covers 15 residues. Germline V lookup: CDR1 SGHTA, CDR2 FQGTGA. In nucleotides, the CDR3 is TGTGCCAGCAGCTTAACTTGGGGGGTGGAAGAGACCCAGTACTTC. This gives the protein CASSLTWGVEETQYF. Complete variable domain (other parts from reference TRBV7-3 and TRBJ2-5): GAGVSQTPSNKVTEKGKYVELRCDPISGHTALYWYRQSLGQGPEFLIYFQGTGAADDSGLPNDRFFAVRPEGSVSTLKIQRTERGDSAVYLCASSLTWGVEETQYFGPGTRLLVL.

This clonotype has a count of ten or more. J is TRBJ2-7 and V is TRBV5-1; TRBD2 aligns across 8 bases. Per germline, CDR1 SGHRS and CDR2 YFSETQ. The CDR3 runs 13 residues. J gave up 7 bases and V 2 bases, and 5 bases lay outside the gene matches. This CDR3 reads CASSFASGGEQYF. The CDR3 DNA reads as TGCGCCAGCAGCTTCGCCAGCGGGGGTGAGCAGTACTTC. Supplemented by reference TRBV5-1 and TRBJ2-7, the full variable domain reads KAGVTQTPRYLIKTRGQQVTLSCSPISGHRSVSWYQQTPGQGLQFLFEYFSETQRNKGNFPGRFSGRQFSNSRSEMNVSTLELGDSALYLCASSFASGGEQYFGPGTRLTVT.

The chain carries TRBV11-2 and TRBJ2-5; 7 positions match TRBD2. After removal of 5 bases from V and 6 bases from J, the junction contained 21 bases not matched to a gene. The CDR3 has 18 amino acids. Germline loops: CDR1 SGHAT, CDR2 FQNNGV. In DNA, the CDR3 is TGTGCCAGCAGCCAAGCGGGGAGGGAGGTTCATGTGATTAAGACCCAGTACTTC. Its translation: CASSQAGREVHVIKTQYF.

J is TRBJ2-3 and V is TRBV12-3 or TRBV12-4; TRBD1 matches 9 bases. The CDR3 spans 15 residues. After removal of 6 bases from V and 4 bases from J, the junction contained 8 bases not matched to a gene. CDR3 coding DNA: TGTGCCAGCAGGGCCGGGACAGGGAACGCAGATACGCAGTATTTT. It translates to CASRAGTGNADTQYF.

This clonotype was seen a few times. The rearrangement links TRBV5-1 to TRBJ1-1; TRBD1 is a possible D gene (5 bases). The CDR3 spans 15 residues. Looked up from germline, CDR1 is SGHRS and CDR2 is YFSETQ. V was pared by 3 bases and J by 2 bases, with 14 bases between. CDR3 DNA sequence: TGCGCCAGCAGCTCGGAACGACAGCGCAACACTGAAGCTTTCTTT. Its translation: CASSSERQRNTEAFF.

This chain joins TRBV12-3 or TRBV12-4 and TRBJ1-1; no firm D call. The V and J ends lost 3 bases and 3 bases respectively, with 8 bases between them. The CDR3 has 13 amino acids. The DNA for the CDR3 is TGTGCCAGCAGTTTTGAGGAGTACACTGAAGCTTTCTTT. Translation gives CASSFEEYTEAFF.

The chain joins TRBV29-1 to TRBJ1-1; 7 bases are a match to TRBD1. CDR1 is SQVTM and CDR2 is ANQGSEA in the germline V gene. CDR3 length: 15 residues. With 4 bases clipped from V and 5 bases from J, the junction kept 13 bases outside the gene matches. Here the CDR3 reads CSVGLTGPRETEAFF. The CDR3 nucleotides read TGCAGCGTTGGGTTGACAGGGCCAAGGGAGACTGAAGCTTTCTTT.

The V call is TRBV5-1, the J call TRBJ1-6, with TRBD1 identical over 7 bases. This CDR3 comprises 16 residues. Trimming at V came to 0 bases and at J to 6 bases, leaving 6 bases not matched to a gene. CDR1 is SGHRS and CDR2 is YFSETQ in the germline V gene. The CDR3 region has the DNA TGCGCCAGCAGCTTGGCCGTAGGGGACAGTAATTCACCCCTCCACTTT. Amino acid sequence: CASSLAVGDSNSPLHF. Using reference TRBV5-1 and TRBJ1-6 for the parts outside the CDR3, the full variable domain is KAGVTQTPRYLIKTRGQQVTLSCSPISGHRSVSWYQQTPGQGLQFLFEYFSETQRNKGNFPGRFSGRQFSNSRSEMNVSTLELGDSALYLCASSLAVGDSNSPLHFGNGTRLTVT.